The 31 T cell receptor beta chains listed next were all sequenced from one sample in a study. The sorted Tregs were CD4+CD25+CD127-/low cells. TCRdb reanalysed the 5' RACE reads using MiXCR and keeps one entry per CDR3 protein. The table shows under 45,000 distinct CDR3 sequences, with roughly a fifth occurring only once. Sequenced: Tregs sorted from blood. These receptors were collected from a female donor with breast cancer.

This clonotype has more than one count but fewer than ten. The gene calls are TRBV7-2 and TRBJ2-1; TRBD1 agrees at 7 bases. V gave up 1 base and J gave up 9 bases; unmatched junction bases: 12. Germline lookup yields CDR1 SGHTA and CDR2 FQGNSA. The CDR3 totals 16 residues. CDR3 bases: TGTGCCAGCAGCTTAGGTTTTAACAGGGGTTCTGGTGAGCAGTTCTTC. Amino acids: CASSLGFNRGSGEQFF.

The chain carries TRBV20-1 and TRBJ2-7; 7 nucleotides agree with TRBD1. Germline CDR1 DFQATT, CDR2 SNEGSKA (reference sequence). J lost 2 bases, V lost 3 bases, and 7 bases had no gene match. The CDR3 runs 14 residues. The CDR3 region is CSASKGQGAYEQYF. In DNA form, the CDR3 reads TGCAGTGCTAGTAAGGGGCAGGGGGCCTACGAGCAGTACTTC.

This clonotype has only one observation. A much larger clone lies a single base off, so this may be a read error. The chain employs TRBV7-9 and TRBJ1-2; D call uncertain. The CDR3 length is 14 residues. Between the trimmed V and J ends, which lost 5 bases and 3 bases, there was a span of 13 bases. Germline CDR1 reads SEHNR; CDR2 reads FQNEAQ (reference sequence). The CDR3 spells CASSEALGDYGYTF. The CDR3, as DNA: TGTGCCAGCAGCGAGGCGCTTGGGGACTATGGCTACACCTTC.

This clonotype was seen ten or more times. The rearrangement uses TRBV5-1 and TRBJ2-7; 14 bases map to TRBD2. CDR1 is SGHRS and CDR2 is YFSETQ in the germline V gene. The CDR3 is 14 amino acids. The V segment lost 7 bases and the J segment 1 base; nucleotides outside the gene matches: 1. This chain's CDR3 is CASRLAGGSYEQYF. For the CDR3, the DNA is TGCGCCAGCCGACTAGCGGGAGGGTCCTACGAGCAGTACTTC.

This clonotype was seen a few times. The J gene is TRBJ1-2, the V gene TRBV10-3, with D tentatively TRBD1 (6 bases). The CDR3 spans 12 residues. The germline V gene has CDR1 ENHRY and CDR2 SYGVKD. The V end lost 8 bases, the J end lost 2 bases, and 9 bases lay between the germline ends. The CDR3 DNA sequence: TGTGCCATCGTAGACAGGAACTATGGCTACACCTTC. Its protein is CAIVDRNYGYTF.

This clonotype was picked up one time. This clone may be a read error of a much larger clone one base away. This chain connects TRBV7-3 to TRBJ2-5; 8 positions agree with TRBD1. Germline CDR1 SGHTA, CDR2 FQGTGA. This CDR3 spans 13 amino acids. The CDR3: CASSLDREEAQYF. The CDR3 DNA follows: TGTGCCAGCAGCTTGGACAGGGAAGAGGCCCAGTACTTC.

The chain recombines TRBV4-2 with TRBJ2-1; 14 bases are a match to TRBD2. Trimming took 1 base from V and 8 from J; bases not matched to a gene: 1. CDR3 length: 15 residues. Per the germline V gene, CDR1 is LGHNA and CDR2 is YNFKEQ. The DNA for the CDR3 is TGTGCCAGCAGCCAAGGGGGACTAGCGGGAGATGAGCAGTTCTTC. Translating gives CASSQGGLAGDEQFF.

The chain joins TRBV5-1 to TRBJ2-1; 12 bases are a match to TRBD2. This CDR3 has 15 residues. With V trimmed by 1 base and J by 7 bases, 3 bases remained unmatched. CDR1 and CDR2 from the germline V gene are SGHRS and YFSETQ. The CDR3 bases are TGCGCCAGCAGCTTGATACTAGCGGGAGGAAATGAGCAGTTCTTC. It encodes CASSLILAGGNEQFF. The complete variable domain, with remaining parts taken from reference TRBV5-1 and TRBJ2-1, reads KAGVTQTPRYLIKTRGQQVTLSCSPISGHRSVSWYQQTPGQGLQFLFEYFSETQRNKGNFPGRFSGRQFSNSRSEMNVSTLELGDSALYLCASSLILAGGNEQFFGPGTRLTVL.

With regard to this clonotype: Given a much more abundant clone one base away, this may be a read error. The chain employs TRBV5-1 and TRBJ2-5, with 7 positions matching TRBD1. From germline, CDR1 is SGHRS and CDR2 YFSETQ. This CDR3 comprises 14 residues. The DNA of the CDR3 is TGCACCAGCAGCTTGGGACAGTTTTACGAGACCCAGTACTTC. This translates into CTSSLGQFYETQYF. The complete variable domain, with remaining parts taken from reference TRBV5-1 and TRBJ2-5, reads KAGVTQTPRYLIKTRGQQVTLSCSPISGHRSVSWYQQTPGQGLQFLFEYFSETQRNKGNFPGRFSGRQFSNSRSEMNVSTLELGDSALYLCTSSLGQFYETQYFGPGTRLLVL.

This clonotype is judged medium-sized. DNA for the CDR3: TGCGCCAGCAGCCACGACGACGGGTACGAGCAGTACTTC. Its protein product is CASSHDDGYEQYF. This chain uses TRBV4-1 with TRBJ2-7; D gene uncertain. Trimming left V 3 bases short and J 4 bases short, with 10 bases between. The CDR3 has 13 residues. Looked up from germline, CDR1 is MGHRA and CDR2 is YSYEKL.

This clonotype was counted ten times or more. The V and J genes are TRBV6-6 and TRBJ2-5; weak D call: TRBD1 (5 bases). V was cut by 1 base and J by 1 base, with 13 bases left in between. Germline values: CDR1 MNHNY, CDR2 SVGAGI (reference sequence). The CDR3 is 16 amino acids. The CDR3 DNA sequence: TGTGCCAGCAGTTACTGGTTTTCAGGGCTCCAAGAGACCCAGTACTTC. Its translation is CASSYWFSGLQETQYF.

On this clonotype itself: Just one base apart from a much larger clone, this may be a read error. The chain joins TRBV5-1 to TRBJ2-1, with 11 bases lining up with TRBD2. The CDR3 spans 15 residues. Germline V gene sequence: CDR1 SGHRS, CDR2 YFSETQ. The CDR3 region has the DNA TGCGCCAGCAGCCAGGGGACTAGCGGATACAATGTGCAGTTCTTC. Translating it yields CASSQGTSGYNVQFF.

Worth noting for this clonotype: This may stem from a read error, because a much larger clone lies one nucleotide away. The chain combines TRBV5-1 with TRBJ2-7; D could derive from TRBD1 or TRBD2 (5 bases each). The CDR3 spans 14 residues. CDR1 and CDR2 (germline): SGHRS, YFSETQ. Trimming left V 7 bases short and J 0 bases short, with 14 bases between. CDR3 protein: CASGVGDLSYEQYF. The CDR3 DNA reads TGCGCCAGCGGCGTTGGGGACCTCTCCTACGAGCAGTACTTC.

The chain couples TRBV29-1 to TRBJ2-5; 9 nucleotides line up with TRBD1. This CDR3 is built from 14 residues. V lost 6 bases and J lost 4; bases outside the gene matches: 9. Germline V gives CDR1 SQVTM, CDR2 ANQGSEA. The CDR3 DNA sequence: TGCAGCGTCCGCGGGGACAGGGAGGGAGAGACCCAGTACTTC. Translating it yields CSVRGDREGETQYF.

The V gene is TRBV20-1, the J gene TRBJ2-1, with 8 bases identical to TRBD2. Germline CDR1 is DFQATT and CDR2 is SNEGSKA (reference sequence). Trimming cost V 0 bases and J 0 bases; bases outside gene matches: 4. The CDR3 is 16 residues long. In nucleotides, the CDR3 is TGCAGTGCTAGAGATACGGGGGGGAGCTCCTACAATGAGCAGTTCTTC. It encodes CSARDTGGSSYNEQFF.

This clonotype was counted a few times. The gene calls are TRBV20-1 and TRBJ2-1, with 8 bases lining up with TRBD2. The trim removed 2 bases at V and 6 bases at J, leaving 21 bases unmatched. The germline V gene encodes CDR1 DFQATT and CDR2 SNEGSKA (reference sequence). CDR3 length: 19 residues. The CDR3 nucleotides read TGCAGTGCTAGAAATACGCCCGGGACTAGGACCGAGGAGGGCAATGAGCAGTTCTTC. Protein product: CSARNTPGTRTEEGNEQFF.

About this clonotype: A much more abundant neighbour one base away suggests this may be a read error. Here the CDR3 DNA reads TGTGCCAGCAGCTCATACTGGGGCGGGGAGCTGTTTTTT. This translates into CASSSYWGGELFF. The chain has TRBV7-2 and TRBJ2-2; D gene uncertain. The CDR3 length is 13 residues. Germline CDR1 SGHTA, CDR2 FQGNSA. Trimming shortened V by 4 bases and J by 7 bases, and 10 bases separated the two germline ends.

This clonotype was seen only a few times. The chain employs TRBV5-1 and TRBJ2-1, with D tentatively TRBD2 (6 bases). Germline loops: CDR1 SGHRS, CDR2 YFSETQ. The CDR3 has 15 residues. V was trimmed by 0 bases and J by 6 bases, leaving 13 bases between them. DNA of the CDR3: TGCGCCAGCAGCTTGGCTAGCGCCCTGTTCAATGAGCAGTTCTTC. It codes for CASSLASALFNEQFF.

The chain has TRBV10-1 and TRBJ2-1; 7 nucleotides agree with TRBD1. CDR1 is WNHNN and CDR2 is SYGVQD in the germline V gene (reference sequence). The CDR3 totals 13 residues. Unmatched junction bases numbered 2, after V lost 3 bases and J lost 6 bases. Here the CDR3 reads CASSEDRVNEQFF. CDR3 DNA: TGCGCCAGCAGTGAAGACAGGGTCAATGAGCAGTTCTTC.

Notes on this clonotype: A clone one base away is much larger, so this may be a read error. The chain uses TRBV6-5 and TRBJ1-5, with no clear D. Per the germline V gene, CDR1 is MNHEY and CDR2 is SVGAGI. This CDR3 spans 14 amino acids. The CDR3, as DNA: TGTGCCAGCAGTTCCCTGGATTTTAATCAGCCCCAGCAGTTT. The encoded protein is CASSSLDFNQPQQF.

The table lists this clonotype with many counts. The chain links TRBV4-1 to TRBJ2-7, with 8 nucleotides matching TRBD1. The length of the CDR3 is 14 residues. The germline V gene has CDR1 MGHRA and CDR2 YSYEKL. V lost 2 bases to trimming and J lost 4 bases; unmatched junction nucleotides: 4. The CDR3 region is CASSQLQGDYEQYF. The CDR3 coding sequence is TGCGCCAGCAGCCAACTACAGGGGGATTACGAGCAGTACTTC.

This clonotype was seen a handful of times. The chain uses TRBV4-1 and TRBJ2-1; weak D call: TRBD1 (6 bases). CDR3 length equals 14 residues. The germline gives CDR1 MGHRA, CDR2 YSYEKL. The V end lost 1 base, the J end lost 10 bases, and 14 bases lay between the germline ends. The CDR3 DNA reads as TGCGCCAGCAGCCAAGGGACAGCGGTTAGGGAGCAGTTCTTC. Residues: CASSQGTAVREQFF.

This clonotype has only a few counts. One junction end does not reproduce the germline sequence, and a read error may be involved. The J gene is TRBJ2-3, the V gene TRBV9, with 10 bases fitting TRBD1. Germline V lookup: CDR1 SGDLS, CDR2 YYNGEE. This CDR3 is 16 amino acids long. CDR3 in amino acids: CASSVAKTGGTDTQYF. The CDR3, as DNA: TGTGCCAGCAGCGTAGCAAAGACAGGGGGCACAGATACGCAATATTTT. The variable domain in full, with the rest retrieved from reference TRBV9 and TRBJ2-3, is DSGVTQTPKHLITATGQRVTLRCSPRSGDLSVYWYQQSLDQGLQFLIQYYNGEERAKGNILERFSAQQFPDLHSELNLSSLELGDSALYFCASSVAKTGGTDTQYFGPGTRLTVL.

The chain uses TRBV5-1 and TRBJ1-6; D remains ambiguous. Trimming removed 0 bases at V and 7 bases at J, with 14 bases between. CDR1 is SGHRS and CDR2 is YFSETQ in the germline V gene. This CDR3 has 16 residues. The CDR3 region has the DNA TGCGCCAGCAGCTTGGATGAAGCGAGCCGGAATTCACCCCTCCACTTT. Translated, it gives CASSLDEASRNSPLHF.

This clonotype is termed medium-sized. CDR3 residues: CASKQQGTYEQYF. The CDR3 nucleotides are TGTGCCAGCAAACAACAGGGAACCTACGAGCAGTACTTC. The chain recombines TRBV6-5 with TRBJ2-7; a weak D match, TRBD1 (6 bases). Germline V lookup: CDR1 MNHEY, CDR2 SVGAGI. V lost 7 bases and J lost 2, with 12 bases in between. The CDR3 is 13 amino acids.

CDR3 nucleotides: TGTGCCAGCAGCCCAACGACCGGGGTCGGCACTGAAGCTTTCTTT. As protein: CASSPTTGVGTEAFF. The genes are TRBV12-3 or TRBV12-4 and TRBJ1-1; D is unclear. V lost 6 bases to trimming and J lost 4 bases, with 18 bases between them. The CDR3 spans 15 residues.

In its sample, this clonotype was seen many times. This chain joins TRBV6-1 and TRBJ2-3, with D perhaps assigned TRBD1 or TRBD2 (5 bases each). V dropped 5 bases and J dropped 4 bases, with 16 bases sitting between them. This CDR3 is built from 15 residues. Germline-derived CDR1 and CDR2 are MNHNS and SASEGT. CDR3 sequence reads: CASSLRAGYPDTQYF. The DNA of the CDR3 is TGTGCCAGCAGTTTGCGGGCAGGGTATCCAGATACGCAGTATTTT.

The rearrangement joins TRBV7-6 to TRBJ1-1; no reliable D call. With 1 base removed from V and 4 bases from J, the gap between germline ends came to 19 bases. Germline V gives CDR1 SGHVS, CDR2 FNYEAQ. The CDR3 length is 17 residues. The CDR3 loop is CASSLVPQRVGGTEAFF. The CDR3 DNA is TGTGCCAGCAGCTTAGTGCCACAAAGAGTGGGCGGCACTGAAGCTTTCTTT.

This clonotype was observed a few times. This sequence joins TRBV7-9 and TRBJ1-5; no firm D call. The V gene's germline CDR1 is SEHNR and CDR2 FQNEAQ (reference sequence). This CDR3 region has 12 residues. V gave up 4 bases and J gave up 6 bases, with 7 bases separating them. In nucleotides, the CDR3 is TGTGCCAGCAGCTCCCAAGGTCAGCCCCAGCATTTT. This sequence encodes CASSSQGQPQHF.

The chain has TRBV5-1 and TRBJ2-5; TRBD2 is a possible D gene (6 bases). V lost 3 bases and J lost 1, with 19 bases in between. The CDR3 consists of 17 residues. Germline V gene data show CDR1 as SGHRS and CDR2 as YFSETQ. CDR3 in amino acids: CASSWPGTGDVQETQYF. The DNA for the CDR3 is TGCGCCAGCAGCTGGCCCGGGACTGGTGACGTCCAAGAGACCCAGTACTTC.

The genes are TRBV6-2 or TRBV6-3 and TRBJ2-7; 7 nucleotides line up with TRBD1. CDR1 and CDR2 from the germline V gene are MNHEY and SVGEGT. This CDR3 has 14 amino acids. V shed 6 bases, J shed 0 bases, and the junction held 5 bases outside the gene matches. This CDR3 reads CASSPTGSSYEQYF. The CDR3 DNA reads TGTGCCAGCAGCCCGACAGGGAGCTCCTACGAGCAGTACTTC.